This TCR beta chain was obtained from a study of T cell responses to AZD1222 COVID-19 vaccine. Produced via immunoSEQ multiplex PCR; TCRdb's table is partial and in-frame only. The table lists around 130,000 clones, around 90% of them singletons. Germline CDR1 and CDR2: SGHRS and YFSETQ. V dropped 4 bases and J dropped 3; count of bases not matched to a gene: 9. The CDR3 consists of 16 residues. Sequencing used peripheral blood, obtained 28 days after the second AZD1222 dose. The V and J genes are TRBV5-1 and TRBJ2-1, with 8 bases fitting TRBD2. The receptor comes from an adult who received the AZD1222 COVID-19 vaccine. The CDR3 nucleotides are TGCGCCAGCAGCGTAATTAGCGGGGCCGACTACAATGAGCAGTTCTTC. This translates into CASSVISGADYNEQFF.